This TCR beta chain was identified during a study of T cells in localized non-small cell lung cancer. Whole-study results and caveats: Tumor samples were not multi-region, leaving intratumor heterogeneity unexcluded. T cell clonality was highest in uninvolved adjacent lung, above tumor.

Details on this clone: Its antigen remains unknown.

The table came from immunoSEQ multiplex PCR; TCRdb's copy has only in-frame clones and leaves some out. The table includes 75,000 to 90,000 clones, roughly four fifths detected once. CDR1 is MNHNS and CDR2 is SASEGT in the germline V gene. V was cut by 6 bases and J by 8 bases, with 16 bases left in between. The CDR3 is made up of 14 amino acids. The sequence was obtained from a man between 40 and 69 years old with stage I lung adenocarcinoma. The sample consisted of peripheral blood, taken before any cancer treatment. The genes are TRBV6-1 and TRBJ1-4; D may be TRBD1 (5 bases). Written as DNA, the CDR3 is TGTGCCAGCAGCAGTCACACGGGGCGGGAAAAACTGTTTTTT. As protein: CASSSHTGREKLFF.